This record concerns one TCR beta chain sequence. There is no known antigen for this receptor. No clone much larger than this one lies a single base away; base qualities are absent. There are 17 amino acids in the CDR3, from cysteine to phenylalanine inclusive. Just CDR3 DNA is preserved here, 51 bases in frame from base 1. V is cut back by 4 bases and J by 7 bases, with 17 bases in the junction unmatched. The germline V gene gives CDR1 as LGHNT and CDR2 as FRNRAP. Library generation was performed with the immunoSEQ multiplex PCR assay. T cell repertoires were profiled with deep sequencing of rearranged TCR beta loci together with multiparametric flow cytometry. TCRdb mirrors the immuneACCESS table, restricted to in-frame sequences. Some clones are absent from its copies; in checked studies, under half trace to an unresolved V gene, and the reason for the others is unknown. Recorded for this sample are under 35,000 clones; 75% to 90% of them occurred a single time. Approximately 15% of the sample is taken by the ten largest.

This entry comes from a study of lymphopenia after photon versus proton radiotherapy (dated by TCRdb to 2018 to 2020). At the level of the whole study: Photon and proton radiation therapy were compared by the study for their immunological effects in patients with gastrointestinal tumors who developed high-grade lymphopenia. A cohort of around 18 patients with gastrointestinal tumors who received either photon or proton therapy and subsequently developed lymphopenia was included. The goal of the study was to describe how the two radiation modalities differ in their effects on the immune system.

General study outcomes and caveats: During treatment, patients who received proton therapy stayed relatively stable, whereas patients who received photon therapy lost naive T cells and TCR diversity and gained effector/memory populations. After the lymphocyte count nadir, photon-treated repertoires showed oligoclonal expansion, especially of CD8+ Temra cells, which drove the drop in diversity. Among patients across the cohort who died, overall survival time showed an inverse correlation with a larger post-nadir drop in TCR diversity. The survival association was assessed only in patients who died, and the authors presented better survival with proton therapy as a possibility rather than a demonstrated result.

Sequenced material: peripheral blood, taken from a patient treated with proton-based radiotherapy. The origin of this receptor is a woman aged 65 to 85 with pancreatic cancer. The rearrangement combines TRBV12-5 with TRBJ2-3; 7 nucleotides in the junction match TRBD1. The base sequence is TGTGCTAGTGGTTGGGGACAGACACAACCCCTCCCAAATACGCAGTATTTT. It is translated as CASGWGQTQPLPNTQYF.